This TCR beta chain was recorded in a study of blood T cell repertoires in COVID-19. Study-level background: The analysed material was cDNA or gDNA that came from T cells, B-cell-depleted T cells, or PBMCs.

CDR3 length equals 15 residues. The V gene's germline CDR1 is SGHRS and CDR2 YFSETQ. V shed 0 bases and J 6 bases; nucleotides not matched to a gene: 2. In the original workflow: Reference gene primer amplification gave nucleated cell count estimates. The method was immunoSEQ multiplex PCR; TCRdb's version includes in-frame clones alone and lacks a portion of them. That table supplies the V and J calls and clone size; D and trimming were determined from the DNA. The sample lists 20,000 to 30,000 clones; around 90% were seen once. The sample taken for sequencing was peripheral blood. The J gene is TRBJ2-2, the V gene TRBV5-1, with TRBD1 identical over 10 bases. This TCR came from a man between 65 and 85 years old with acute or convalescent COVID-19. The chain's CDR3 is CASSLGQGAAGELFF. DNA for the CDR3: TGCGCCAGCAGCTTGGGACAGGGGGCCGCCGGGGAGCTGTTTTTT.